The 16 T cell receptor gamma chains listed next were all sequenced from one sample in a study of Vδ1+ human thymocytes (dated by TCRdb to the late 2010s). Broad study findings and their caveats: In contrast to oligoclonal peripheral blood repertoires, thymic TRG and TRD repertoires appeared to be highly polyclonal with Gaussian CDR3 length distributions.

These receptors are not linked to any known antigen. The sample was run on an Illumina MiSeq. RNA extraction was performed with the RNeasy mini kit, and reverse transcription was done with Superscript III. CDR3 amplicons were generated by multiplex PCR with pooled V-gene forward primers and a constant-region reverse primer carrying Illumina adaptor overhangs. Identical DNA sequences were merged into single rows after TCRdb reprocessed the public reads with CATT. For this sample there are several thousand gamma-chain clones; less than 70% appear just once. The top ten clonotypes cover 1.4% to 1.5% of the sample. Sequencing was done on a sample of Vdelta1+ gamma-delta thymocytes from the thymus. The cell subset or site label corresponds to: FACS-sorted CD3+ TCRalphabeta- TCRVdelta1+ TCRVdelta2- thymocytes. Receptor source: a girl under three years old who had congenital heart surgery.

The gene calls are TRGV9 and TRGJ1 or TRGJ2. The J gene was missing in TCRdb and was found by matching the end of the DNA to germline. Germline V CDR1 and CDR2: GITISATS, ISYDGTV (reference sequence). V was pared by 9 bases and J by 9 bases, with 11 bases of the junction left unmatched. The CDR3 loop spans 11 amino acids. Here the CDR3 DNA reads TGTGCCTTGGACCACCCTCTTAAGAAACTCTTT. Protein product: CALDHPLKKLF.

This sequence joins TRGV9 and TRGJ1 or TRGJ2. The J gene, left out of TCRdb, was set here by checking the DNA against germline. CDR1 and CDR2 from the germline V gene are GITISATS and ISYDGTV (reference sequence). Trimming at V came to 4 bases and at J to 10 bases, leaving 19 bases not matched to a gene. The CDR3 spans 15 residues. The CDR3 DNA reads TGTGCCTTGTGGGACGCTAGCCCGTGGGTCCAAAAGAAACTCTTT. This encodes CALWDASPWVQKKLF.

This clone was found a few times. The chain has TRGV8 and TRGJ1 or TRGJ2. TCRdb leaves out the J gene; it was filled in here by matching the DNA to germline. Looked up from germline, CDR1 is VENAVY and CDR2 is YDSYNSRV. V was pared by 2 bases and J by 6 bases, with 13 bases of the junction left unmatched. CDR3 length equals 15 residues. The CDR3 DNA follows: TGTGCCACCTGGGATAAGCCGCCCGGCCCTTATAAGAAACTCTTT. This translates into CATWDKPPGPYKKLF.

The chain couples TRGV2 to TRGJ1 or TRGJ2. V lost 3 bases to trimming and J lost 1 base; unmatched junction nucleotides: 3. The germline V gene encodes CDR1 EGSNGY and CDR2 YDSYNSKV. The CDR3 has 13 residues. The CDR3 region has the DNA TGTGCCACCTGGGACCGAAATTATTATAAGAAACTCTTT. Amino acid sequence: CATWDRNYYKKLF.

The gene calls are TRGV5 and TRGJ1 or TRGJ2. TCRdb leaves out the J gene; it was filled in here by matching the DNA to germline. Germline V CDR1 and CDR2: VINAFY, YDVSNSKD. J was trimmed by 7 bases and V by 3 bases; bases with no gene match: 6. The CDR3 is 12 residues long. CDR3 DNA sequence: TGTGCCACCTGGGACTTGACCTATAAGAAACTCTTT. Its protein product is CATWDLTYKKLF.

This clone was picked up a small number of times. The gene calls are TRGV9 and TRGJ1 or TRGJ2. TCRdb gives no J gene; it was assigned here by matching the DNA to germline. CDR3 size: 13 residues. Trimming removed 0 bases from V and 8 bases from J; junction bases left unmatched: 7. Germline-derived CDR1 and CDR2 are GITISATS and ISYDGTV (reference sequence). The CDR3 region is CALWEVQSHKKLF. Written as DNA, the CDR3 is TGTGCCTTGTGGGAGGTGCAATCGCATAAGAAACTCTTT.

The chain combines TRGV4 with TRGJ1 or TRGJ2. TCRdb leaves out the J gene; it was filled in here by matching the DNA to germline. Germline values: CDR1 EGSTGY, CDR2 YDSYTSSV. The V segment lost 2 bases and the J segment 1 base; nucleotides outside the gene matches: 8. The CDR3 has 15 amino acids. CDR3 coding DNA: TGTGCCACCTGGGATGCCCCGTTAAATTATTATAAGAAACTCTTT. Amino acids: CATWDAPLNYYKKLF.

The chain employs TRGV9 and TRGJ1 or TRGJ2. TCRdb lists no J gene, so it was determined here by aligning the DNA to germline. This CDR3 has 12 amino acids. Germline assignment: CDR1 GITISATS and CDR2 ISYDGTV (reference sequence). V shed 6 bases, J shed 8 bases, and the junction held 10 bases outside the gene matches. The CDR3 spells CALWRPEDKKLF. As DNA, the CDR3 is TGTGCCTTGTGGAGGCCAGAAGATAAGAAACTCTTT.

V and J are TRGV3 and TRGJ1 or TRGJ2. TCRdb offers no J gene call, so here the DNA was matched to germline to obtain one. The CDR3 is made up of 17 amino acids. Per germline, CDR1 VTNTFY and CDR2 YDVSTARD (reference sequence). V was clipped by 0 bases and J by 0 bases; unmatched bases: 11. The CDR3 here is CATWDRPNFVNYYKKLF. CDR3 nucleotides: TGTGCCACCTGGGACAGGCCGAATTTTGTGAATTATTATAAGAAACTCTTT.

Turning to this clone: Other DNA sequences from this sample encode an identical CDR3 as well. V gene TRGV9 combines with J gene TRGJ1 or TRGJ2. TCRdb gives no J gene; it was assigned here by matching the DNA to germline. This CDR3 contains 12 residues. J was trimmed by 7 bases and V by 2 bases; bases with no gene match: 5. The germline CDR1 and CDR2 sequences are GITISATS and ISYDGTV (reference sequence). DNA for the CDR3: TGTGCCTTGTGGGAGGGGAACTATAAGAAACTCTTT. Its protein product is CALWEGNYKKLF.

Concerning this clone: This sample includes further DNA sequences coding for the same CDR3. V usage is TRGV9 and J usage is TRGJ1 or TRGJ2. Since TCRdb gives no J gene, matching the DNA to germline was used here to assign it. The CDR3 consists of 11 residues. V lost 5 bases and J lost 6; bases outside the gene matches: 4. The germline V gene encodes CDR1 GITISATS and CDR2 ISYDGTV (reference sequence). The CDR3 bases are TGTGCCTTGTGGGGGGCTTATAAGAAACTCTTT. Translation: CALWGAYKKLF.

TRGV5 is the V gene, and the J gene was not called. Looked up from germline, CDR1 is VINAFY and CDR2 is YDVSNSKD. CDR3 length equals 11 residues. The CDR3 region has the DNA TGTGCCACCTGGGACAAGACCTGCCCTCTCTTT. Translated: CATWDKTCPLF.

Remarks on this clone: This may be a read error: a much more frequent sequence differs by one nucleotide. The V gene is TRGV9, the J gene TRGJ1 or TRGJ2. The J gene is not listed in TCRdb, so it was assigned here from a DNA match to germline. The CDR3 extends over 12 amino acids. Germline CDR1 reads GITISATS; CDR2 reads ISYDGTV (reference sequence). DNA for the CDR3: TGTGCCTTGTGGGAGGATTATTATAGGAAACTCTTT. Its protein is CALWEDYYRKLF.

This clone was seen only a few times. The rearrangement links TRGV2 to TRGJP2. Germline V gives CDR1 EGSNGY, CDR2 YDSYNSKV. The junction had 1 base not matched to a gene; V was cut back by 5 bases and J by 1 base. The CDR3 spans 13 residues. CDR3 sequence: CATWGSSDWIKTF. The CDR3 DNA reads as TGTGCCACCTGGGGTAGTAGTGATTGGATCAAGACGTTT.

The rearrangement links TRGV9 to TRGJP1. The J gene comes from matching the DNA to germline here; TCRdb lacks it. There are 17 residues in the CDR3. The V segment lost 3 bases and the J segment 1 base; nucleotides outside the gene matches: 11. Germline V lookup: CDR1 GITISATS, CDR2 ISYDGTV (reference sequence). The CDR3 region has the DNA TGTGCCTTGTGGGAGCCGCTCGGAGGTACCACTGGTTGGTTCAAGATATTT. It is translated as CALWEPLGGTTGWFKIF.

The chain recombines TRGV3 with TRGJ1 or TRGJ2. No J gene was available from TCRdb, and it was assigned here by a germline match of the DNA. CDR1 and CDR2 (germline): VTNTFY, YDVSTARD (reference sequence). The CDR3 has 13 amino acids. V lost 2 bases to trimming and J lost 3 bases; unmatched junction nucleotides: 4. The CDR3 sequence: CATWDTLYYKKLF. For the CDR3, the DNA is TGTGCCACCTGGGACACCCTTTATTATAAGAAACTCTTT.